This T cell receptor beta chain emerged from a study of blood T cell repertoires in COVID-19. Study information: The United States, Italy and Spain were the sources of the acute and convalescent COVID-19 samples. T cells, B-cell-depleted T cells, or PBMCs provided the cDNA or gDNA that served as material.

Original analysis: Nucleated cell counts were estimated from reference gene primer amplification. Some clones are missing from TCRdb's copy, which holds only in-frame ones; the method was immunoSEQ multiplex PCR. D and trimming were read from the DNA, whereas the V and J calls and clone size are those reported in that table. The sample has about 64,000 clones, roughly 75% seen once. This clone was detected once. The Seattle patients joined while their infection was active and were tracked longitudinally afterward. This receptor was identified in a man aged 60 to 75 with COVID-19, enrolled during active disease. The sequenced material came from peripheral blood.

The CDR3 spells CASSQAGGRVAKNIQYF. The CDR3 bases are TGCGCCAGCAGCCAAGCTGGCGGGAGGGTAGCCAAAAACATTCAGTACTTC. J is TRBJ2-4 and V is TRBV4-1; 9 bases are a match to TRBD2. The CDR3 has 17 amino acids. Germline CDR1 reads MGHRA; CDR2 reads YSYEKL. The junction had 4 bases not matched to a gene; V was cut back by 1 base and J by 0 bases.